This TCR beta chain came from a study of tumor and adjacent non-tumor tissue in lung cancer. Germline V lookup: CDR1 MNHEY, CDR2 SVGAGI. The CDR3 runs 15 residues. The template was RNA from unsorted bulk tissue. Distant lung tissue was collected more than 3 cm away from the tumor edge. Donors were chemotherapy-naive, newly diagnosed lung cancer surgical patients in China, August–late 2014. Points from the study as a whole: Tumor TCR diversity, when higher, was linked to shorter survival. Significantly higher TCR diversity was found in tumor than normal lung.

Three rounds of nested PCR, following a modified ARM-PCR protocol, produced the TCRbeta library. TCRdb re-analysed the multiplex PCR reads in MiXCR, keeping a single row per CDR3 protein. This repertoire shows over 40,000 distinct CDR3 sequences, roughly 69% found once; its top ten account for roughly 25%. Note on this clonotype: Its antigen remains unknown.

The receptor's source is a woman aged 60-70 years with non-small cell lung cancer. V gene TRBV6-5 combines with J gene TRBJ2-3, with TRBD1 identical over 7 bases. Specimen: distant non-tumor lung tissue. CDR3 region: CNSSYDRESTDTQYF. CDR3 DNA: TGTAACAGCAGTTATGACAGGGAGAGCACAGATACGCAGTATTTT.